This is a list of T cell receptor beta chains from one sample in a study of CD8 T cells in Susac syndrome. TCRdb reprocessed the immunoSEQ multiplex PCR reads via MiXCR and lists one record per CDR3 protein. The profile covers about 300,000 distinct CDR3 sequences, with under 95% appearing a single time and about 0.063% taken by the ten largest. Sample: CD4+ T cells from PBMCs. These receptors were taken from a human donor with multiple sclerosis. Each CDR3 is given without its conserved first and last residue. Size is omitted from some rows. Given values are once, few, many or a class for expanded clones.

v_call,clone_size,cdr3_aa
TRBV5-4,-,ASSLARSGSYEQY
TRBV7-2,-,ASSRQGAGVKTEAF
TRBV12-3/TRBV12-4,few,ASSFGSSYNEQF
TRBV11-2,-,ASRTYKGIGDRRH
TRBV23-1,-,ASSHQPGELF
TRBV7-3,-,ASSLTPTARTQY
TRBV29-1,-,SAGETSADTQY
TRBV9,-,ASSGGAAKIYEQY
TRBV20-1,-,SAIRGTGELF
TRBV2,-,ATVLATYQETQY
TRBV7-2,-,ASSPRMGEQF
TRBV3-1,-,ASSQVQIAGRITDTQY
TRBV9,-,ASSVVAGGAAF
TRBV3-1,-,ASSQVLGGNTIY
TRBV6-1,-,ASKTLQVTSYEQY
TRBV6-2/TRBV6-3,-,ASSWSRETQY
TRBV30,-,AWSVGLAGADEQF
TRBV7-3,once,ASSPSHQGAGTGELF
TRBV4-2,-,ASSQELGLGIGNGYT
TRBV19,-,ASSIGRGTYEQY
TRBV20-1,once,SASKSGSYEQY
TRBV7-3,-,ASSPAGSQETQY
TRBV12-3/TRBV12-4,-,ASSPRQGAVTDTQY
TRBV6-1,-,ASSAGPDQPQH
TRBV19,-,ASSIGPRANTEAF
TRBV3-1,-,ASSHRLAGTYEQY
TRBV28,-,ASSFGGPQNIQY
TRBV29-1,once,SVAPLIGNYGYT
TRBV3-1,-,ASSQVPGSGGNTEAF
TRBV20-1,-,SAPDGTNTEAF
TRBV30,-,AGNRGRETQY
TRBV12-3/TRBV12-4,few,ASRGDSYEQY